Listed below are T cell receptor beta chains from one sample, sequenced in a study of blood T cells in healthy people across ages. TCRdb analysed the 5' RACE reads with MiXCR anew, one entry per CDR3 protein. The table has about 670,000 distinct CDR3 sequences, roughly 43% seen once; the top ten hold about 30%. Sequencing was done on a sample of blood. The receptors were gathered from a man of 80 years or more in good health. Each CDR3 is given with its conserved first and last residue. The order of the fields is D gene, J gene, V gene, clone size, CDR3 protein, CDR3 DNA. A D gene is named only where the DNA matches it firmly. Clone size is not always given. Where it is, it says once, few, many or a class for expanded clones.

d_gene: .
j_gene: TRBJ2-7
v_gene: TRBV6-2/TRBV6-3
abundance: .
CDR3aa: CASSYSGPPGPSYEQYF
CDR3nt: TGTGCCAGCAGTTACTCGGGTCCCCCGGGCCCCTCCTACGAGCAGTACTTC

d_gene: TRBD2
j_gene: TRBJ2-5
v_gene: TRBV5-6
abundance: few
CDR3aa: CASSSGTSGKLVETQYF
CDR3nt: TGTGCCAGCAGCTCCGGGACTAGCGGGAAACTGGTAGAGACCCAGTACTTC

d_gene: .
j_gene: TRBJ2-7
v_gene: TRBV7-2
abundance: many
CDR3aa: CASSSTGGGYEQYF
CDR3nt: TGTGCCAGCAGCTCAACAGGGGGAGGGTACGAGCAGTACTTC

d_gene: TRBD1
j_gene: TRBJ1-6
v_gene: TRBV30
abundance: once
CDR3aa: CAWRATGGNNSPLHF
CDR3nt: TGTGCCTGGAGGGCAACAGGGGGGAACAATTCACCCCTCCACTTT

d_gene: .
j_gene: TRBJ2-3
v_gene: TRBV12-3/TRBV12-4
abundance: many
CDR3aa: CASSPNSGNTQYF
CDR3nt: TGTGCCAGCAGTCCGAACAGTGGGAATACGCAGTATTTT

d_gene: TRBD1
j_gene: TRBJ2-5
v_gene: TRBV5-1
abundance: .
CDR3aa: CASGLSPTGGTTGYF
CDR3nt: TGCGCCAGCGGCTTGTCGCCCACAGGGGGCACCACGGGGTACTTC

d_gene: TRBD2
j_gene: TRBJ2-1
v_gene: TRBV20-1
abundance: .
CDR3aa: CSARTTSGKSYNEQFF
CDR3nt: TGCAGTGCTAGGACGACTAGCGGGAAGTCCTACAATGAGCAGTTCTTC

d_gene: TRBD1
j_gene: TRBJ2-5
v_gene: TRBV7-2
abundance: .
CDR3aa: CASSSTGGLFQETQYF
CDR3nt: TGTGCCAGCAGCAGCACAGGGGGCCTCTTTCAAGAGACCCAGTACTTC

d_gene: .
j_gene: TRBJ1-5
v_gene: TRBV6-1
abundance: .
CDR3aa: CASSDGIGRRQPQHF
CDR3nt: TGTGCCAGCAGTGACGGGATAGGGAGGCGACAGCCCCAGCATTTT

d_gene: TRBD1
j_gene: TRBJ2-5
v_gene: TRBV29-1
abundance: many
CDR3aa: CSVSRTGWETQYF
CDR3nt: TGCAGCGTTTCCCGGACAGGGTGGGAGACCCAGTACTTC

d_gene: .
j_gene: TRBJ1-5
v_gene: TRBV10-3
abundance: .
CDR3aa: CAISESIRSNQPQHF
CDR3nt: TGTGCCATCAGTGAGTCTATTCGTAGCAATCAGCCCCAGCATTTT

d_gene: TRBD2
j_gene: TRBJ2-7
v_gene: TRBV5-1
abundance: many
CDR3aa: CASSLGPASGSSYNEQYF
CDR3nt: TGCGCCAGCAGCTTGGGCCCTGCAAGCGGGAGCTCCTACAATGAGCAGTACTTC

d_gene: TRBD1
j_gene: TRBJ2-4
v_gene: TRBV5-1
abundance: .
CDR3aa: CAGSVRDRKNIQYF
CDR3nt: TGCGCCGGCAGCGTCCGGGACAGAAAAAACATTCAGTACTTC

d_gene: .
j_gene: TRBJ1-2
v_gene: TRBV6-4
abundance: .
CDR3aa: CASSPGGADNYGYTF
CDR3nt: TGTGCCAGCAGCCCGGGGGGGGCAGACAACTATGGCTACACCTTC

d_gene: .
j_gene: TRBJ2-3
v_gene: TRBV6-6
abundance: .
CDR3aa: CASSTATQDTQYF
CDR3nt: TGTGCCAGCAGTACCGCCACACAGGATACGCAGTATTTT

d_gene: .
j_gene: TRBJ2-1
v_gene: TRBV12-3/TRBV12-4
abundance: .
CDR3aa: CASCLRGSSYNEQFF
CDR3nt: TGTGCCAGTTGTCTCCGTGGCAGCTCCTACAATGAGCAGTTCTTC

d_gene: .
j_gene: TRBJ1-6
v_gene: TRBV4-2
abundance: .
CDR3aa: CASSQKQVNSPLHF
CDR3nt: TGTGCCAGCAGCCAAAAACAGGTTAATTCACCCCTCCACTTT

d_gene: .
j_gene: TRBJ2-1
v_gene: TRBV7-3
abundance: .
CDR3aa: CASSQGVVHEQFF
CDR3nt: TGTGCCAGCAGCCAAGGAGTGGTGCATGAGCAGTTCTTC

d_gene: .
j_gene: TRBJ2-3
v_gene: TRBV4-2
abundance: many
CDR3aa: CASSQDEGRVGTDTQYF
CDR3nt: TGTGCCAGCAGCCAAGATGAGGGCAGGGTGGGCACAGATACGCAGTATTTT

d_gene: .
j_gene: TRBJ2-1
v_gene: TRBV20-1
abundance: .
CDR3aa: CSARDGGTPEQFF
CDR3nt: TGCAGTGCTAGAGACGGAGGGACTCCCGAGCAGTTCTTC

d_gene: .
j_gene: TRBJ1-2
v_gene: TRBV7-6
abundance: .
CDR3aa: CASSPVSGLDGYTF
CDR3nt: TGTGCCAGCAGCCCCGTCTCGGGCTTAGATGGCTACACCTTC

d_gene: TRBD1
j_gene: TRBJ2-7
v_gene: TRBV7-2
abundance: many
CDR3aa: CASSLDFWDRPLSEQYF
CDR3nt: TGTGCCAGCAGCTTAGACTTCTGGGACAGGCCTTTATCCGAGCAGTACTTC

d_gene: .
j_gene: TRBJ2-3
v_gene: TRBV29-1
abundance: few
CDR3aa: CSVDEGKSTDAQYF
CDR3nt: TGCAGCGTTGATGAAGGAAAGAGCACAGATGCGCAGTATTTT

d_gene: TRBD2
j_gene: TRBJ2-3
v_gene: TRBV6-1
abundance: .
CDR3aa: CASGTSGGFTRFTDTQYF
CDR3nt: TGTGCCAGCGGGACTAGCGGGGGATTTACCCGATTCACAGATACGCAGTATTTT

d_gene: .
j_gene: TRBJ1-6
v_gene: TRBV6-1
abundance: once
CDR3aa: CASNRDGGRNSPLHF
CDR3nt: TGTGCCAGCAATAGGGACGGAGGGCGGAATTCACCCCTCCACTTT

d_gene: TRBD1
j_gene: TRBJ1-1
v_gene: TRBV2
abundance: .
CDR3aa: CASSEDRGMNTEAFF
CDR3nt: TGTGCCAGCAGTGAGGACAGGGGCATGAACACTGAAGCTTTCTTT

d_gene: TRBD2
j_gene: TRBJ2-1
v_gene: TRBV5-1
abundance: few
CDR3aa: CASSLSTSGGPYNEQFF
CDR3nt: TGCGCCAGCAGCTTGTCGACTAGCGGGGGCCCCTACAATGAGCAGTTCTTC

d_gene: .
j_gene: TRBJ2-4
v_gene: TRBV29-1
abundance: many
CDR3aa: CSASPETKNIQYF
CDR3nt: TGCAGCGCCTCCCCGGAGACCAAAAACATTCAGTACTTC

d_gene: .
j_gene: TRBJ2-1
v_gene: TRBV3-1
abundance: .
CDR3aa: CASSSRLGDEQFF
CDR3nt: TGTGCCAGCTCATCTAGGTTGGGCGATGAGCAGTTCTTC

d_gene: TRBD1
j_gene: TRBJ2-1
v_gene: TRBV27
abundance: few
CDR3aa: CASRGTGTFGEQFF
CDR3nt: TGTGCCAGCAGGGGGACAGGTACTTTCGGTGAGCAGTTCTTC

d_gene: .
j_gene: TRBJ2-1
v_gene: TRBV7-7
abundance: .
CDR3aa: CTSSLQLETYNEQFF
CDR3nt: TGTACTAGCAGCTTACAACTAGAGACCTACAATGAGCAGTTCTTC

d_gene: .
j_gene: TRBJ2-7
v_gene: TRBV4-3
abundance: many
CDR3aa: CASSLRQVDEQYF
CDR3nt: TGCGCCAGCAGCCTTAGACAGGTGGACGAGCAGTACTTC

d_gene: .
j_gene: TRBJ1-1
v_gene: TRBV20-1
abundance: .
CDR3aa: CSATLGGRRVASNTEAFF
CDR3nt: TGCAGTGCTACACTGGGGGGACGGAGGGTCGCTTCGAACACTGAAGCTTTCTTT

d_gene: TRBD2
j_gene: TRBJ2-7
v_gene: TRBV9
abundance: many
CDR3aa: CASSVDLAGDEQYF
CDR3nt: TGTGCCAGCAGCGTAGATCTAGCGGGAGACGAGCAGTACTTC

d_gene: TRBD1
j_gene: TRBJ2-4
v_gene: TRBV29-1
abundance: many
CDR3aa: CSVTGGDYKNIQYF
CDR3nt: TGCAGCGTTACAGGGGGCGATTACAAAAACATTCAGTACTTC

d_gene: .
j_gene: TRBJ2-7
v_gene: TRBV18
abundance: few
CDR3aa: CASSPPGPTLYEQYF
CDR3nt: TGTGCCAGCTCACCACCGGGACCGACCCTTTACGAGCAGTACTTC

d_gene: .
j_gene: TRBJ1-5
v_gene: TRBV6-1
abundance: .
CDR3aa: CASSGPTSSQPQHF
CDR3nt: TGTGCCAGCTCGGGACCGACTAGCAGTCAGCCCCAGCATTTT

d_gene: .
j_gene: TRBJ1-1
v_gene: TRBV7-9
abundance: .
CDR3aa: CASSLASGSNTEAFF
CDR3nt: TGTGCCAGCAGCTTAGCGTCAGGGTCGAACACTGAAGCTTTCTTT

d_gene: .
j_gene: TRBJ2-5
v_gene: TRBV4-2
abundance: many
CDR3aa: CASSRVGPIQETQYF
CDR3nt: TGTGCCAGCAGCCGGGTGGGACCGATTCAAGAGACCCAGTACTTC

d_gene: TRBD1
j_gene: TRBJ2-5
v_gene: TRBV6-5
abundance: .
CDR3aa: CASSNAGTGNQETQYF
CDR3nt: TGTGCCAGCAGTAACGCCGGGACAGGGAACCAAGAGACCCAGTACTTC

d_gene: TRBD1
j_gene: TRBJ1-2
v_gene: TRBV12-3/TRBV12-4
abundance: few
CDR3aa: CASSFGQGAANYGYTF
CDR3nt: TGTGCCAGCAGTTTTGGGCAGGGGGCAGCTAACTATGGCTACACCTTC

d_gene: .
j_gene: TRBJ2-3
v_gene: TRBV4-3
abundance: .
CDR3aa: CASSQGLVGSDTQYF
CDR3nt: TGCGCCAGCAGCCAAGGACTAGTGGGCTCAGATACGCAGTATTTT

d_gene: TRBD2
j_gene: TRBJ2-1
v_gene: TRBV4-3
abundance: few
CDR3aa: CASSLGEAGGQNEQFF
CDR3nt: TGCGCCAGCAGCCTGGGGGAAGCGGGAGGGCAAAATGAGCAGTTCTTC